The 6 T cell receptor beta chains in this list originate from one sample, sequenced in a study of cytotoxic CD8 clonotypes in ibrutinib-treated CLL (dated by TCRdb to the early 2020s). Per the publication, the time point label means: roughly 2 years on ibrutinib. The library relied on the immunoSEQ multiplex PCR assay. TCRdb mirrors the immuneACCESS table, restricted to in-frame sequences. Some clones are absent from its copies; in checked studies, under half trace to an unresolved V gene, and the reason for the others is unknown. The sample yields fewer than 35,000 clones; roughly 85% were counted once. The top ten clonotypes cover 6.5% to 8% of the sample. The source was PBMCs, collected after 24 months of ibrutinib treatment. These receptors came from a human donor with chronic lymphocytic leukemia.

This clone was recorded only once. The V gene is TRBV5-1, the J gene TRBJ1-4; 8 bases align to TRBD1. V dropped 2 bases and J dropped 3; count of bases not matched to a gene: 6. Germline CDR1 is SGHRS and CDR2 is YFSETQ. This CDR3 comprises 16 residues. The CDR3 is CASSLAGGIANEKLFF. DNA of the CDR3: TGCGCCAGCAGCTTAGCAGGGGGCATAGCTAATGAAAAACTGTTTTTT.

The V call is TRBV7-3, the J call TRBJ2-1; tentative D call: TRBD2 (5 bases). The V end lost 5 bases, the J end lost 4 bases, and 12 bases lay between the germline ends. Germline V gene lookup returns CDR1 SGHTA and CDR2 FQGTGA. The CDR3 length is 14 residues. CDR3 sequence reads: CASSLEPGYNEQFF. In DNA form, the CDR3 reads TGTGCCAGCAGCCTCGAGCCGGGATACAATGAGCAGTTCTTC.

This chain joins TRBV19 and TRBJ1-5; 8 bases are a match to TRBD1. Germline lookup yields CDR1 LNHDA and CDR2 SQIVND (reference sequence). The CDR3 has 19 amino acids. V shed 4 bases, J shed 2 bases, and the junction held 16 bases outside the gene matches. The CDR3 bases are TGTGCCAGTAGTAGAAGGGGGACAGGTATACGAGGTGGCAATCAGCCCCAGCATTTT. As protein: CASSRRGTGIRGGNQPQHF.

This clone appeared a single time. CDR3 in amino acids: CASRNPGLAAEGEQYF. For the CDR3, the DNA is TGCGCCAGCAGAAATCCGGGACTAGCAGCCGAGGGCGAGCAGTACTTC. The rearrangement uses TRBV10-2 and TRBJ2-7; 9 nucleotides agree with TRBD2. Per the germline V gene, CDR1 is WSHSY and CDR2 is SAAADI. The CDR3 spans 16 residues. J was trimmed by 6 bases and V by 6 bases; bases with no gene match: 15.

J is TRBJ2-3 and V is TRBV10-3, with TRBD1 matching over 9 bases. V was pared by 7 bases and J by 2 bases, with 16 bases of the junction left unmatched. The germline V gene has CDR1 ENHRY and CDR2 SYGVKD. There are 18 residues in the CDR3. The CDR3 reads CAITAGTGTSGVTDTQYF. The CDR3 nucleotides are TGTGCCATCACGGCCGGGACAGGGACGTCGGGCGTCACAGATACGCAGTATTTT.

CDR3: CASTTDYSSYEQYF. The DNA for the CDR3 is TGTGCCAGTACAACGGATTACAGCTCCTACGAGCAGTACTTC. V and J are TRBV6-1 and TRBJ2-7; D remains ambiguous. Trimming took off 9 bases at V and 0 bases at J, with 15 bases between the two ends. The germline V gene encodes CDR1 MNHNS and CDR2 SASEGT. The CDR3 is made up of 14 amino acids.